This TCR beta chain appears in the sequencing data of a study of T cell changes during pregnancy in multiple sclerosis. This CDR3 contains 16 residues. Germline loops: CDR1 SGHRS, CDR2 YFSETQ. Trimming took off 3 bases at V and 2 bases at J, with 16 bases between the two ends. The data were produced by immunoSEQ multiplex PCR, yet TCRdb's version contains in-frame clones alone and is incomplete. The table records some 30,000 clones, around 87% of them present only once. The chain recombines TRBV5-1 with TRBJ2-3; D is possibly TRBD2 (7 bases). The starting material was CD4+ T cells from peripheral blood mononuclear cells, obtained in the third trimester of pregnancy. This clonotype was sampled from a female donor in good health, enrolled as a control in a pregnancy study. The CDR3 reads CASSWGGGRATDTQYF. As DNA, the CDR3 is TGCGCCAGCAGCTGGGGGGGCGGGAGAGCCACAGATACGCAGTATTTT.